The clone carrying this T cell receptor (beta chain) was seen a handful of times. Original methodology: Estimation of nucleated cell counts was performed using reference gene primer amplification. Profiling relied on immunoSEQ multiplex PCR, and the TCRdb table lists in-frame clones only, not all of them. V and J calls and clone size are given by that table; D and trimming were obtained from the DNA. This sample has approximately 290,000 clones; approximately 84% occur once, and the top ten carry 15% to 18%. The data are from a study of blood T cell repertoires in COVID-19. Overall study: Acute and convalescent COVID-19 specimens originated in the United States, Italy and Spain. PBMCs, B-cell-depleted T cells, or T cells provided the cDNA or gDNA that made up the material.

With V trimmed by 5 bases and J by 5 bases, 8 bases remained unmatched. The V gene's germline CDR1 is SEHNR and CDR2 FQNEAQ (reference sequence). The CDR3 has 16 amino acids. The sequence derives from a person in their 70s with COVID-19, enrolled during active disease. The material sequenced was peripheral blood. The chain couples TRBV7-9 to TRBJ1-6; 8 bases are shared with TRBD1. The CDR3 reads CASSSRTGSHNSPLHF. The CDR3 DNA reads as TGTGCCAGCAGCAGCAGGACAGGGAGCCATAATTCACCCCTCCACTTT.